This T cell receptor (beta chain) was obtained from a study of T-cell reconstitution after alpha-beta-depleted transplantation in children. Unique molecular identifiers were used in preparing the TCRbeta library. TCRdb ran MiXCR on the PCR reads and lists one entry per CDR3 protein. The sample records under 300,000 distinct CDR3 sequences, about 9.9% being singletons. This CDR3 has 15 amino acids. Germline loops: CDR1 MNHEY, CDR2 SMNVEV (reference sequence). Between the trimmed V and J ends, which lost 5 bases and 7 bases, there was a span of 21 bases. The study, taken as a whole, reports: T-cell numbers and diversity one year post-transplant derived largely from freshly generated T cells.

Of note for this clonotype: Its specificity is not known. It may be a read error: a sequence one base away is much more abundant.

This sequence was found in a male patient aged 2 to 9 who had a stem cell transplant for chronic granulomatous disease, so the T cells may come from the graft donor. The material was peripheral blood, obtained 180 days after TCRalphabeta/CD19-depleted stem cell transplant. The chain employs TRBV27 and TRBJ2-7; D unresolved. The chain's CDR3 is CASSTRGRPTGEQYF. In DNA, the CDR3 is TGTGCCAGCAGTACCCGAGGTAGGCCAACGGGTGAGCAGTACTTC.